This TCR beta chain was sequenced during a study of low-dose radiotherapy and immunotherapy resistance in tumors. Study details: Patients were treated with intravenous nivolumab at 240 mg every two weeks and were also dosed with ipilimumab at 1 mg/kg every six weeks.

With TRAV- and TRBV-specific primers, first-strand cDNA was made, covering the alpha and beta chains. Amplification, which lasted roughly 20 PCR cycles, used a constant-region primer and V-primer adapter to amplify TCRs. Through in vitro transcription, the mRNA that had been isolated was amplified. Using its own MiXCR run on the reads, TCRdb lists one record per CDR3 protein. The data show roughly 15,000 distinct CDR3 sequences, with about 74% seen just once and 4% to 6% held by the top ten. Germline V CDR1 and CDR2: LGHDT, YNNKEL (reference sequence). V dropped 3 bases and J dropped 1 base, with 24 bases sitting between them. The CDR3 spans 19 residues.

The sequence derives from a human donor with advanced metastatic prostate, ovarian, gallbladder or colorectal cancer (not recorded which). This table probably holds off-target reads from a library built for another chain. The chain is built from TRBV3-1 and TRBJ1-1; possible D gene TRBD1, 5 bases. The chain's CDR3 is CASSQDLATLTGKNTEAFF. CDR3 coding DNA: TGTGCCAGCAGCCAGGATCTGGCAACCTTAACAGGAAAGAACACTGAAGCTTTCTTT.